The 23 T cell receptor beta chains below all came from one sample that was sequenced in a study of glioma-infiltrating T cells after dendritic cell vaccination. The table came from immunoSEQ multiplex PCR; TCRdb's copy has only in-frame clones and leaves some out. The sample has fewer than 90,000 clones; 80% to 85% are singletons. Time point described: after dendritic cell vaccination, including at tumor progression/relapse. The sequencing here drew on blood, taken after dendritic cell vaccination. The receptors were sampled from a human donor with glioblastoma.

The chain recombines TRBV11-2 with TRBJ1-6, with D hard to call. Germline-derived CDR1 and CDR2 are SGHAT and FQNNGV. The CDR3 is 15 residues long. With 0 bases removed from V and 8 bases from J, the gap between germline ends came to 11 bases. CDR3 nucleotides: TGTGCCAGCAGCTTAGATTCCAGAGCGGATTCACCCCTCCACTTT. As protein: CASSLDSRADSPLHF.

The chain has TRBV6-5 and TRBJ2-7; D gene ambiguous. The germline V gene has CDR1 MNHEY and CDR2 SVGAGI. V was cut by 6 bases and J by 0 bases, with 12 bases left in between. This CDR3 contains 14 residues. In DNA, the CDR3 is TGTGCCAGCAGCCCCGCGCCGAGCTCCTACGAGCAGTACTTC. This gives the protein CASSPAPSSYEQYF.

CDR3 bases: TGTGCCAGCAGCTCTAAGCGAGGGGGGGCAACCACAGATACGCAGTATTTT. As protein: CASSSKRGGATTDTQYF. The chain has TRBV7-9 and TRBJ2-3; a weak D match, TRBD2 (7 bases). Germline CDR1 SEHNR, CDR2 FQNEAQ (reference sequence). This CDR3 is 17 amino acids long. V shed 4 bases and J shed 2 bases, with 19 bases lying between them.

The genes are TRBV9 and TRBJ1-6; D perhaps matches TRBD1 (6 bases). Trimming shortened V by 4 bases and J by 7 bases, and 15 bases separated the two germline ends. CDR1 SGDLS and CDR2 YYNGEE come from the germline V gene. The CDR3 length is 15 residues. The CDR3 coding sequence is TGTGCCAGCAGCTCCGAAGACAGGAGAAATTCACCCCTCCACTTT. It translates to CASSSEDRRNSPLHF.

The chain uses TRBV30 and TRBJ2-2; D may be TRBD1 (6 bases). The V end was cut by 2 bases, the J end by 4 bases, with 11 bases between. CDR3 size: 14 residues. Germline loops: CDR1 GTSNPN, CDR2 SVGIG (reference sequence). The CDR3 region is CAWSPGQFTGELFF. In nucleotides, the CDR3 is TGTGCCTGGAGTCCCGGACAGTTCACCGGGGAGCTGTTTTTT. Full variable domain (remainder filled in from reference TRBV30 and TRBJ2-2): SQTIHQWPATLVQPVGSPLSLECTVEGTSNPNLYWYRQAAGRGLQLLFYSVGIGQISSEVPQNLSASRPQDRQFILSSKKLLLSDSGFYLCAWSPGQFTGELFFGEGSRLTVL.

V gene TRBV6-4 combines with J gene TRBJ1-2; 12 nucleotides line up with TRBD1. Looked up from germline, CDR1 is MRHNA and CDR2 is SNTAGT. The CDR3 runs 14 residues. The V and J ends lost 9 bases and 7 bases, in that order; junction bases with no gene match: 9. CDR3 amino acids: CASAPGQGASGYTF. Here the CDR3 DNA reads TGTGCCAGTGCGCCGGGACAGGGGGCGTCTGGCTACACCTTC.

The chain combines TRBV5-1 with TRBJ1-2; 7 positions agree with TRBD1. The CDR3 is made up of 13 amino acids. CDR1 and CDR2 from the germline V gene are SGHRS and YFSETQ. The V segment lost 2 bases and the J segment 6 bases; nucleotides outside the gene matches: 4. CDR3 loop: CASSLTGEDGYTF. The CDR3 coding sequence is TGCGCCAGCAGCTTAACAGGGGAGGATGGCTACACCTTC.

J is TRBJ1-3 and V is TRBV4-2; 8 bases align to TRBD1. The V gene end was trimmed by 0 bases and the J gene end by 3 bases; junction bases not matched to a gene: 7. The CDR3 has 17 amino acids. CDR1 is LGHNA and CDR2 is YNFKEQ in the germline V gene. In nucleotides, the CDR3 is TGTGCCAGCAGCCAAGATTGGGACAGGAAAGGTGGAAACACCATATATTTT. This encodes CASSQDWDRKGGNTIYF.

The rearrangement uses TRBV11-2 and TRBJ2-7; D call uncertain. Germline V gene lookup returns CDR1 SGHAT and CDR2 FQNNGV. Trimming stripped 1 base from V and 1 base from J, with 8 bases between. The CDR3 sequence is 14 residues long. This CDR3 reads CASSLVSFSYEQYF. The CDR3 DNA sequence: TGTGCCAGCAGCTTAGTGAGCTTTTCCTACGAGCAGTACTTC.

The V gene is TRBV7-2, the J gene TRBJ2-7, with D perhaps matching TRBD1 (6 bases). Trimming took 4 bases from V and 4 from J, leaving 17 bases between them. The CDR3 has 15 amino acids. Germline CDR1 and CDR2: SGHTA and FQGNSA. CDR3 nucleotides: TGTGCCAGCAGCTCTCAGGGGTATTTGAATTACGAGCAGTACTTC. It codes for CASSSQGYLNYEQYF.

The gene calls are TRBV5-1 and TRBJ1-4; 9 bases are a match to TRBD1. Per the germline V gene, CDR1 is SGHRS and CDR2 is YFSETQ. The CDR3 has 15 residues. Losses at the gene ends were 0 bases for V and 8 bases for J; bases not matched to a gene: 5. The CDR3 sequence is CASSLEGQGLEKLFF. The CDR3 nucleotides are TGCGCCAGCAGCTTGGAAGGACAGGGGCTCGAAAAACTGTTTTTT.

The count of this clone is one. The rearrangement uses TRBV29-1 and TRBJ1-1; no clear D. The V and J ends lost 4 bases and 5 bases respectively, with 14 bases between them. The CDR3 is 13 residues long. Germline V gives CDR1 SQVTM, CDR2 ANQGSEA. As DNA, the CDR3 is TGCAGCGTTGCCGTGGAGGGCGGAACTGAAGCTTTCTTT. It yields the protein CSVAVEGGTEAFF.

The V gene is TRBV30, the J gene TRBJ2-6, with D possibly matching TRBD1 (5 bases). CDR1 GTSNPN and CDR2 SVGIG come from the germline V gene (reference sequence). V was pared by 2 bases and J by 2 bases, with 13 bases between. CDR3 length equals 16 residues. CDR3 coding DNA: TGTGCCTGGAGTAGGGGTTTAGGGCCTGGGGCCAACGTCCTGACTTTC. This sequence encodes CAWSRGLGPGANVLTF.

The chain links TRBV19 to TRBJ2-1, with D unclear. The CDR3 is 14 amino acids. Germline assignment: CDR1 LNHDA and CDR2 SQIVND (reference sequence). Trimming removed 9 bases from V and 5 bases from J, with 17 bases in between. The CDR3 region has the DNA TGTGCCAGCCGAGCAACAACAGCAAACAATGAGCAGTTCTTC. This gives the protein CASRATTANNEQFF.

The sample holds one count of this clone. J is TRBJ1-6 and V is TRBV19; 9 bases map to TRBD1. This CDR3 contains 17 residues. Germline CDR1 LNHDA, CDR2 SQIVND (reference sequence). V lost 4 bases to trimming and J lost 10 bases; unmatched junction nucleotides: 14. The CDR3 reads CASSTLQNRGQGSPLHF. In nucleotides, the CDR3 is TGTGCCAGTAGTACCCTCCAAAACAGGGGGCAGGGATCACCCCTCCACTTT.

This chain uses TRBV4-3 with TRBJ1-6, with TRBD1 identical over 9 bases. CDR1 LGHNA and CDR2 YSLEER come from the germline V gene. Unmatched junction bases numbered 3, after V lost 5 bases and J lost 7 bases. The CDR3 is 14 residues long. In DNA, the CDR3 is TGCGCCAGCAGCGGGGACAGGGCAAATTCACCCCTCCACTTT. Protein sequence: CASSGDRANSPLHF.

In this sample, this clone turned up a few times. The J gene is TRBJ1-6, the V gene TRBV5-6; 8 positions agree with TRBD1. The germline V gene has CDR1 SGHDT and CDR2 YYEEEE. The CDR3 consists of 15 residues. Trimming took 2 bases from V and 10 from J; bases not matched to a gene: 8. Here the CDR3 DNA reads TGTGCCAGCAGCTTACCGGGACAGGCGGGCTCACCCCTCCACTTT. Translated, it gives CASSLPGQAGSPLHF.

The chain links TRBV19 to TRBJ1-1, with a tentative D call TRBD1 (5 bases). The V end was cut by 7 bases, the J end by 1 base, with 13 bases between. The CDR3 extends over 14 amino acids. The germline V gene has CDR1 LNHDA and CDR2 SQIVND (reference sequence). The CDR3 sequence: CASNVAGGNTEAFF. The CDR3 DNA reads as TGTGCCAGTAACGTAGCGGGGGGGAACACTGAAGCTTTCTTT.

V gene TRBV7-9 combines with J gene TRBJ1-6; D possibly corresponds to TRBD1 (5 bases). CDR1 and CDR2 (germline): SEHNR, FQNEAQ (reference sequence). This CDR3 contains 16 residues. The ends were cut back, 4 bases at V and 7 bases at J, with 17 bases in the middle. CDR3 sequence: CASSSPPTGVNSPLHF. In nucleotides, the CDR3 is TGTGCCAGCAGCTCACCTCCAACGGGGGTCAATTCACCCCTCCACTTT.

The CDR3 coding sequence is TGTGCCAGCTCACAAGGGGGCAATCAGCCCCAGCATTTT. Protein sequence: CASSQGGNQPQHF. The rearrangement joins TRBV18 to TRBJ1-5; D perhaps matches TRBD1 (5 bases). The CDR3 runs to 13 residues. V lost 4 bases to trimming and J lost 2 bases, with 6 bases between them. Germline assignment: CDR1 KGHSH and CDR2 LQKENI.

The count of this clone is one. CDR3 in amino acids: CASSYAGVRGYTF. Written as DNA, the CDR3 is TGTGCCAGCAGTTACGCCGGGGTTCGTGGCTACACCTTC. The J gene is TRBJ1-2, the V gene TRBV6-5, with unresolved D. CDR1 and CDR2 (germline): MNHEY, SVGAGI. The CDR3 covers 13 residues. Trimming stripped 2 bases from V and 7 bases from J, with 11 bases between.

In this sample, this clone turned up once. The chain uses TRBV14 and TRBJ2-5; 7 bases are shared with TRBD1. This CDR3 contains 15 residues. J lost 0 bases, V lost 4 bases, and 5 bases had no gene match. Germline V CDR1 and CDR2: SGHDN, FVKESK. In DNA, the CDR3 is TGTGCCAGCAGCCGAGGGGGCCAGTACCAAGAGACCCAGTACTTC. Encoded protein: CASSRGGQYQETQYF.

This chain uses TRBV5-1 with TRBJ2-1; TRBD2 matches 9 bases. Unmatched junction bases numbered 3, after V lost 4 bases and J lost 4 bases. The CDR3 extends over 14 amino acids. Germline V gene sequence: CDR1 SGHRS, CDR2 YFSETQ. The CDR3 DNA sequence: TGCGCCAGCAGCAGTAGCGGGGGTTACAATGAGCAGTTCTTC. Protein sequence: CASSSSGGYNEQFF. The full variable domain, in which reference TRBV5-1 and TRBJ2-1 provide the parts outside the CDR3, is KAGVTQTPRYLIKTRGQQVTLSCSPISGHRSVSWYQQTPGQGLQFLFEYFSETQRNKGNFPGRFSGRQFSNSRSEMNVSTLELGDSALYLCASSSSGGYNEQFFGPGTRLTVL.